This T cell receptor (beta chain) was profiled in a study of PD-1 blockade in classical Hodgkin lymphoma (dated by TCRdb to the early 2020s). Turning to the overall study: Nivolumab dosing was 3 mg/kg intravenously every 2 weeks, continuing until either disease progression or unacceptable toxicity. A peripheral blood immune signature of response to PD-1 blockade in classical Hodgkin lymphoma was defined using TCR beta sequencing and CyTOF.

What the authors observed across the whole study: Baseline diversity similar to that of newly diagnosed patients was observed in trial patients achieving complete response, whereas significantly lower diversity was observed in partial responders and progressors. A significant rise by C4D1 was seen in CD4+ but not CD8+ TCR diversity (p=0.0027 vs p=0.16), with the rise being most apparent in complete responders (p=0.02). The study was limited to a single clinical trial cohort, and causes of repertoire differences, possibly disease activity or prior therapy, remained undefined. Baseline TCR diversity was reported as lower in newly diagnosed patients than in healthy donors, and lower still in relapsed/refractory patients. Patients starting nivolumab less than 1 year after ASCT had lower diversity and were excluded from later analyses to avoid confounding by immune reconstitution.

On this clone: Its binding antigen is unknown. The input lacks base qualities; no much larger clone sits a single base away.

The Qiagen DNeasy kit was used to extract genomic DNA from unsorted PBMCs and from the negatively selected CD4+ and CD8+ fractions. TCR beta CDR3 regions were amplified by immunoSEQ multiplex PCR using primers annealing to V and J segments. Amplification bias was minimized using a synthetic immune receptor repertoire, and residual bias was removed computationally after sequencing. From the authors' description of their analysis: Custom Python scripts were used to quantify repertoire diversity as the Shannon entropy index. The unsorted, CD4+ and CD8+ repertoires were each analyzed separately, with the exception of combined analyses, where CD4+ and CD8+ sequences were merged in silico. A clone was considered expanded if an increase in frequency of at least 2-fold after treatment relative to C1D1 was found, and a pseudocount of 0.5 was applied to clones undetected at baseline. Clones with 0 or 1 copy at C1D1 were defined as singleton clones, while clones with 2 or more copies were defined as non-singleton clones. Clones expanded in unsorted samples were annotated as CD4+, CD8+ or unknown by matching protein sequences in sorted samples from the same patient. Wilcoxon tests were applied to paired samples to test diversity changes from C1D1 to C4D1. Sourced from immuneACCESS, this table was stored by TCRdb with only in-frame sequences that have V and J called. A share of the clones is absent; for the studies checked, an unresolved V gene accounts for under half, and the remainder has no known explanation. That table gives V, J and clone size, and the DNA gave D and trimming. The sample table holds over 85,000 clones, of which about 93% were seen once. The ten biggest clones cover around 2% of the sample.

CDR1 MGHRA and CDR2 YSYEKL are derived from the germline V gene. The CDR3 numbers 15 residues from cysteine through phenylalanine. Just CDR3 DNA is preserved here, 45 bases in frame from base 1. V gives up 6 bases and J gives up 2 bases, and the segment between their germline ends measures 14 bases. The time point label for this specimen denotes: cycle 4 day 1 (C4D1), after five to seven weeks of nivolumab. Every trial patient had relapsed after autologous stem cell transplantation, and cohorts A, B and C differed in prior brentuximab vedotin exposure. The trial cohort comprised about 60 patients with relapsed/refractory classical Hodgkin lymphoma whose best overall responses were complete response, partial response or progressive disease. Trial patients were treated with single-agent nivolumab in the multi-cohort phase II CheckMate 205 trial. An independent review committee assessed best overall response by applying the 2007 International Working Group response criteria. PBMCs from the trial were collected at three points: immediately before nivolumab initiation (C1D1), and during therapy at cycle 2 day 1 and cycle 4 day 1. Peripheral blood was collected in 8 mL Vacutainer Cell Preparation Tubes, from which PBMCs were isolated by centrifugation and then cryopreserved.

The chain joins TRBV4-1 to TRBJ1-5, with TRBD1 perhaps the D gene, on 6 matching bases. The sample consisted of peripheral blood mononuclear cells (PBMCs), taken before the fourth cycle of nivolumab. The receptor was derived from a human donor with classical Hodgkin lymphoma. The CDR3 region: CASSFTGSGNQPQHF. The nucleotide sequence is TGCGCCAGCAGTTTCACAGGGTCGGGCAATCAGCCCCAGCATTTT.